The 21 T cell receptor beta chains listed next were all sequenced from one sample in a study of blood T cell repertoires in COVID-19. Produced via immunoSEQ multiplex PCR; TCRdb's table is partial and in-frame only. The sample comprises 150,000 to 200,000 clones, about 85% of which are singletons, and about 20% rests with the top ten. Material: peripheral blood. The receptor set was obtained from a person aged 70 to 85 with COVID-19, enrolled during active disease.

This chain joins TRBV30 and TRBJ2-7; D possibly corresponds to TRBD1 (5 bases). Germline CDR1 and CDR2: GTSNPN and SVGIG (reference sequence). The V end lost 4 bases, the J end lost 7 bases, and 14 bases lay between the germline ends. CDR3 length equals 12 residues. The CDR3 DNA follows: TGTGCCTGGACCCCAGGGAAGGGGGAGCAGTACTTC. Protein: CAWTPGKGEQYF.

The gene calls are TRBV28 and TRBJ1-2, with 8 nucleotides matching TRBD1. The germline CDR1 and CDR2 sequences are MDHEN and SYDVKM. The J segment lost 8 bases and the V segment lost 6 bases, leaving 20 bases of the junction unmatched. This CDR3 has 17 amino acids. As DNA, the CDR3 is TGTGCCAGCAGCGGTGGTTTGACAGGGGAGTCCTATAGAGGCTACACCTTC. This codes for CASSGGLTGESYRGYTF.

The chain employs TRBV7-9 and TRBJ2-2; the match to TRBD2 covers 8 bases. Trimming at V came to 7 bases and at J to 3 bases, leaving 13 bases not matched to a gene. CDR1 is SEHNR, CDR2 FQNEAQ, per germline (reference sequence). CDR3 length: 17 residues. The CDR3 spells CASKPVWEREHTGELFF. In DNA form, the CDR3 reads TGTGCCAGCAAACCTGTGTGGGAGCGGGAGCACACCGGGGAGCTGTTTTTT.

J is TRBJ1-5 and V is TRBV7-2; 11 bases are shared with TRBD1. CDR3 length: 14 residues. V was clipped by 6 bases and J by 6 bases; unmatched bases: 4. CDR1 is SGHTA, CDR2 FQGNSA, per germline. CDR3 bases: TGTGCCAGCAGTCCCGGGACAGGGGGTCAGCCCCAGCATTTT. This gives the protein CASSPGTGGQPQHF. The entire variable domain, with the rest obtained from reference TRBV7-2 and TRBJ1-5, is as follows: GAGVSQSPSNKVTEKGKDVELRCDPISGHTALYWYRQSLGQGLEFLIYFQGNSAPDKSGLPSDRFSAERTGGSVSTLTIQRTQQEDSAVYLCASSPGTGGQPQHFGDGTRLSIL.

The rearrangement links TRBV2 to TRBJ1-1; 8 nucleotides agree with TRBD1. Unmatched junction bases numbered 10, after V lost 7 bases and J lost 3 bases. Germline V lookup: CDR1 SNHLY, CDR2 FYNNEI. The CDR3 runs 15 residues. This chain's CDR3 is CASNSFGQGDTEAFF. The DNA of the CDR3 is TGTGCCAGCAACTCATTTGGACAGGGTGACACTGAAGCTTTCTTT.

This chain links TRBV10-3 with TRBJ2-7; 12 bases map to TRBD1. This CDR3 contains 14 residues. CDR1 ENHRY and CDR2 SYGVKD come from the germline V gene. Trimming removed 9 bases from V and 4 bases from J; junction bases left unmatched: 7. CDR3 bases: TGTGCCATACCCGGGACAGGGGGCCGGTACGAGCAGTACTTC. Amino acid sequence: CAIPGTGGRYEQYF.

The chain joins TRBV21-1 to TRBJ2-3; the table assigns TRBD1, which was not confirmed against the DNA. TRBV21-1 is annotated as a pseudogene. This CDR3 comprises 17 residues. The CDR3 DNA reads TGTGCCAGCAGCAAATACACGACAGCCCTTGGTGTAGATACGCAGTATTTT. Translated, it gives CASSKYTTALGVDTQYF.

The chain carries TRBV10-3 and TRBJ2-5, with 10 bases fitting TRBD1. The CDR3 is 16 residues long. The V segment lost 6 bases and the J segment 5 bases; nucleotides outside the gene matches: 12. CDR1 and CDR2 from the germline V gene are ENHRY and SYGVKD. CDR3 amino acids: CAISGRGEGQGETQYF. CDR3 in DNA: TGTGCCATCAGCGGCCGGGGTGAGGGACAGGGGGAGACCCAGTACTTC.

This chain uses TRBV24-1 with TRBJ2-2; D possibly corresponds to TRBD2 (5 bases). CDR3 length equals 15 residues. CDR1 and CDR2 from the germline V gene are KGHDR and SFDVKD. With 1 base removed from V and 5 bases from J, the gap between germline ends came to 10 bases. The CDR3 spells CATSDFWTGTGELFF. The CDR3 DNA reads TGTGCCACCAGTGATTTTTGGACTGGAACCGGGGAGCTGTTTTTT.

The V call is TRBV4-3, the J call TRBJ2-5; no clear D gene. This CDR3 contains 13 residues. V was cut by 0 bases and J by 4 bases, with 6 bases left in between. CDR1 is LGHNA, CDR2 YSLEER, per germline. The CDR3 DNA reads TGCGCCAGCAGCCAAGATCTACGAGAGACCCAGTACTTC. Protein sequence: CASSQDLRETQYF.

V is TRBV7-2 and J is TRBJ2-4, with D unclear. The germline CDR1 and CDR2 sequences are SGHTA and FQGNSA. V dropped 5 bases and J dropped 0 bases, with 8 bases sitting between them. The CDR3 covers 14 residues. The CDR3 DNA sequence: TGTGCCAGCAGCAACACCCTAGCCAAAAACATTCAGTACTTC. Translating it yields CASSNTLAKNIQYF.

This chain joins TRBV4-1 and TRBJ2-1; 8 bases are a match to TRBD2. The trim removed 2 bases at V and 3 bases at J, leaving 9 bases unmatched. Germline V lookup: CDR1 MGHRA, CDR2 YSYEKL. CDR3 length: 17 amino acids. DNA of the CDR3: TGCGCCAGCAGCCAACAGAAGAGCGGGAGTGGCTACAATGAGCAGTTCTTC. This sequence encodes CASSQQKSGSGYNEQFF.

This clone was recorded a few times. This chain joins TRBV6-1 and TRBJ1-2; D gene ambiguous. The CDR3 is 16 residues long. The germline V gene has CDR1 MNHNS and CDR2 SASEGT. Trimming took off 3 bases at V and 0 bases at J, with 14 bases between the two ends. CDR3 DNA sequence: TGTGCCAGCAGTGAGCCGCGCGCGGCAGCTAACTATGGCTACACCTTC. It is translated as CASSEPRAAANYGYTF.

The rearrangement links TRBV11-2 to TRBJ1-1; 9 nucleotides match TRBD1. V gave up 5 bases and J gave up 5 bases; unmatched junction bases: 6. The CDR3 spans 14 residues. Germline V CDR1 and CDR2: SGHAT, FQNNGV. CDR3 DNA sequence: TGTGCCAGCAGCGCGGGACAGGGAAGGACTGAAGCTTTCTTT. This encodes CASSAGQGRTEAFF.

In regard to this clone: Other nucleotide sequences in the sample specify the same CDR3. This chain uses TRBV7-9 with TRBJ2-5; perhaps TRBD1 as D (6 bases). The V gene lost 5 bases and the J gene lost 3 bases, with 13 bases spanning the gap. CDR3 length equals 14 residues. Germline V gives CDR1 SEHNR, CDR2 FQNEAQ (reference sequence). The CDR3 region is CASSLGAGEETQYF. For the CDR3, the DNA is TGTGCCAGCAGCCTCGGGGCAGGGGAAGAGACCCAGTACTTC.

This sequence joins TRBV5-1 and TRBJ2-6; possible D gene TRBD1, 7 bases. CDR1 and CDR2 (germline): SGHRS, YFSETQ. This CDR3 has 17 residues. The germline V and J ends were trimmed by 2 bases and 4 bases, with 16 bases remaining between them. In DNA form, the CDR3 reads TGCGCCAGCAGCTTCCTGTCAGGGGGGCAAGGGGCCAACGTCCTGACTTTC. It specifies CASSFLSGGQGANVLTF. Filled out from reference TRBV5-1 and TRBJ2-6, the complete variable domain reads KAGVTQTPRYLIKTRGQQVTLSCSPISGHRSVSWYQQTPGQGLQFLFEYFSETQRNKGNFPGRFSGRQFSNSRSEMNVSTLELGDSALYLCASSFLSGGQGANVLTFGAGSRLTVL.

CDR3: CASSSGGTRQPQHF. Here the CDR3 DNA reads TGTGCCAGCAGCTCAGGGGGCACACGGCAGCCCCAGCATTTT. The genes are TRBV6-5 and TRBJ1-5, with TRBD1 identical over 8 bases. J was trimmed by 7 bases and V by 6 bases; bases with no gene match: 8. CDR3 length: 14 amino acids. Germline V lookup: CDR1 MNHEY, CDR2 SVGAGI.

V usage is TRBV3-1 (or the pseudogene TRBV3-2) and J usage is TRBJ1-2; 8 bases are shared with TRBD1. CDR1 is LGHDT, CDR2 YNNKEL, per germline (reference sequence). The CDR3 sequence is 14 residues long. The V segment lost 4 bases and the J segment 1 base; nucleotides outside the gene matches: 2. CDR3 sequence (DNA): TGTGCCAGCAGCCTCGACAGGGGTAACTATGGCTACACCTTC. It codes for CASSLDRGNYGYTF.

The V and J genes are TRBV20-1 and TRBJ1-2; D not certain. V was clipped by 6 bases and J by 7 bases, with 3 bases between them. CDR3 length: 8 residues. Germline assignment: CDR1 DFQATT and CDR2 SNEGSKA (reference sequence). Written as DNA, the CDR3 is TGCAGTGCCGGTGGCTACACCTTC. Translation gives CSAGGYTF.

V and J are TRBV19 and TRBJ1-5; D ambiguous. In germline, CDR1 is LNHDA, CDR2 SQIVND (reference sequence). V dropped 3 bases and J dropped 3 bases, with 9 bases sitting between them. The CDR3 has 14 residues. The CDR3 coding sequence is TGTGCCAGTAGTATTGACAAGAACAATCAGCCCCAGCATTTT. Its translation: CASSIDKNNQPQHF.

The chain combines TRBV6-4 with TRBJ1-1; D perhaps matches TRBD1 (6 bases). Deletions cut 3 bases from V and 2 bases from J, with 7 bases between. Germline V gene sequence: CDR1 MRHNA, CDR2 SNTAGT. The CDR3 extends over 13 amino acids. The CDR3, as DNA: TGTGCCAGCAGTGAACAGGGTAACACTGAAGCTTTCTTT. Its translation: CASSEQGNTEAFF.